A single TCR beta chain is shown here with its context. Its antigen is not identified. The junction departs from germline at one end; a sequencing error may be responsible. This specimen comes from a study of T cell responses to AZD1222 COVID-19 vaccine. CDR3 length: 16 residues. The V gene's germline CDR1 is MGHRA and CDR2 YSYEKL. The data were produced by immunoSEQ multiplex PCR, yet TCRdb's version contains in-frame clones alone and is incomplete. This table has roughly 130,000 clones, around 90% appearing once. Findings and limits, study-wide: Females outnumbered males among donors, who were mostly white British; clonal diversity was possibly underestimated.

The chain is built from TRBV4-1 and TRBJ2-1, with D tentatively TRBD2 (7 bases). The receptor was isolated from an adult in good health. The sequencing used peripheral blood, collected on day 0 of AZD1222 vaccination. The CDR3 DNA follows: TGCGCCCGCAGCCAACCGGGGGGCCTGTCCTACAATGAGCAGTTCTTC. Its translation is CARSQPGGLSYNEQFF.